Sequencing of this T cell receptor (beta chain) was carried out in a study of T cell repertoires in aging, cancer and after chemotherapy. Study-level background: Over several months to years, re-sampled healthy donor repertoires clearly shared clones.

The template was genomic DNA from peripheral blood, not RNA. The CDR3 spans 23 amino acids, including both terminal residues. CDR1 is SQVTM, CDR2 ANQGSEA, per germline. Findings of the study overall: Rebound thymic output was suggested by rising median generation probability during chemotherapy in each cancer cohort.

Multiplex touch-down PCR with TRB-A/B primers amplified rearranged V-D-J TRB sequences. MiXCR, run by TCRdb on the multiplex PCR reads, gives a single entry per CDR3 protein. The sample yields 9,000 to 10,000 distinct CDR3 sequences, less than 25% seen once. Points on this clonotype: Its antigen is unknown. The limits of the CDR3 on the DNA are not certain, so only TCRdb's listed CDR3 is given.

Sequenced material: blood. The chain has TRBV29-1 and TRBJ2-1; the table names TRBD1, a call not compared with the DNA. The source of this sequence is a human donor in good health. CDR3 loop: CRGDRESSGANVLTFGAGNEQFF.